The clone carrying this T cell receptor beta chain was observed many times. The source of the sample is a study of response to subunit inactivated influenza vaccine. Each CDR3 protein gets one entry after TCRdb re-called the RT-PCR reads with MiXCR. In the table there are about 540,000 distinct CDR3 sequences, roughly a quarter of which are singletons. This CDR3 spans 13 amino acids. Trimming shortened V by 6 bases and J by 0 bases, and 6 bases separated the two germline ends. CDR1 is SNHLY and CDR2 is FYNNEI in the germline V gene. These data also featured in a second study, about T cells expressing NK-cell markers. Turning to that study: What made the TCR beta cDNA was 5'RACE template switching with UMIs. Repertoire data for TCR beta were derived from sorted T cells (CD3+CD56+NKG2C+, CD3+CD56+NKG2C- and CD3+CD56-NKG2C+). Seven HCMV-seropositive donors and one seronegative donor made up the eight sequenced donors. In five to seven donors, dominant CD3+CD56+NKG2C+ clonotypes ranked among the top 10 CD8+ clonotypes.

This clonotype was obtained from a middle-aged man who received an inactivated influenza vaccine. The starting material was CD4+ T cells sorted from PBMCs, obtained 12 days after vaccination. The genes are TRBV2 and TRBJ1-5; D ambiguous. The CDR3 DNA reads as TGTGCCAGCAGCCCTTATAGCAATCAGCCCCAGCATTTT. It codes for CASSPYSNQPQHF.